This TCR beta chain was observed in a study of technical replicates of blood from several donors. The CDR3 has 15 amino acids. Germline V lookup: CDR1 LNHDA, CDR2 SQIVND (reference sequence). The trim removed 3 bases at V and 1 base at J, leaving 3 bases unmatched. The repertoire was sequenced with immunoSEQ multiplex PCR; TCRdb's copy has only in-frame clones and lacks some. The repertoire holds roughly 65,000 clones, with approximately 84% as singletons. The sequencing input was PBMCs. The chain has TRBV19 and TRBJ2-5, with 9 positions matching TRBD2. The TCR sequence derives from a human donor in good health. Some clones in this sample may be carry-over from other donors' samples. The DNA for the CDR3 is TGTGCCAGTAGTATCATAGCGGGGGCCCAAGAGACCCAGTACTTC. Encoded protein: CASSIIAGAQETQYF.